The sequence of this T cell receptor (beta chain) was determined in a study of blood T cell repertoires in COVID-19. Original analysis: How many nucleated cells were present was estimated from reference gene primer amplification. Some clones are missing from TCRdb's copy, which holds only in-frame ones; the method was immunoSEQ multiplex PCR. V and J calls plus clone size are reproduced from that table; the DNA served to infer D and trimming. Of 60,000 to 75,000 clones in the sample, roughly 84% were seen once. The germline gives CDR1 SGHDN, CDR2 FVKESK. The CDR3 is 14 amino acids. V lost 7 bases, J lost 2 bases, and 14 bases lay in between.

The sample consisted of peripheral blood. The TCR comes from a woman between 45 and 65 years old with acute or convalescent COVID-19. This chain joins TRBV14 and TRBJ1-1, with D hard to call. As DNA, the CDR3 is TGTGCCAGCACCCAGAGTAGTGTCAACACTGAAGCTTTCTTT. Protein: CASTQSSVNTEAFF.